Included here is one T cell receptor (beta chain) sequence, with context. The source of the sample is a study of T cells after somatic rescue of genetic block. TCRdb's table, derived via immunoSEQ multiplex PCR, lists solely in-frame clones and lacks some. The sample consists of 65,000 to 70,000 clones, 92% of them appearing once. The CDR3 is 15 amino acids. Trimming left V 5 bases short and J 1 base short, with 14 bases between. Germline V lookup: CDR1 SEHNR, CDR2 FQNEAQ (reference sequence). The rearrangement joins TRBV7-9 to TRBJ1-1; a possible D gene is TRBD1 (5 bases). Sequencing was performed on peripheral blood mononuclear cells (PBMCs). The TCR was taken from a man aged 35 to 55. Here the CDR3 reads CASSTHPDRNTEAFF. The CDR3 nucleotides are TGTGCCAGCAGCACGCATCCAGACAGGAACACTGAAGCTTTCTTT.